The next 28 T cell receptor beta chains were all read from a single sample in a study of blood T cell repertoires in COVID-19. The data were produced by immunoSEQ multiplex PCR, yet TCRdb's version contains in-frame clones alone and is incomplete. This table holds 300,000 to 400,000 clones, approximately 87% found once. Input material: PBMCs or T cells enriched from blood (not recorded which). All receptors come from a woman in her thirties with acute COVID-19.

The J gene is TRBJ2-7, the V gene TRBV7-8; 13 bases are shared with TRBD2. Germline lookup yields CDR1 SGHVS and CDR2 FQNEAQ. With 5 bases clipped from V and 4 bases from J, the junction kept 2 bases outside the gene matches. The CDR3 extends over 14 amino acids. CDR3 residues: CASSTGLAGYEQYF. The CDR3 bases are TGTGCCAGCAGCACGGGACTAGCGGGATACGAGCAGTACTTC.

The genes are TRBV7-8 and TRBJ2-7, with 7 bases fitting TRBD1. The CDR3 length is 17 residues. Losses at the gene ends were 5 bases for V and 0 bases for J; bases not matched to a gene: 13. The germline CDR1 and CDR2 sequences are SGHVS and FQNEAQ. The CDR3 reads CASSPGAWTGDSYEQYF. The CDR3 region has the DNA TGTGCCAGCAGCCCCGGAGCATGGACAGGCGACTCCTACGAGCAGTACTTC.

This chain connects TRBV24-1 to TRBJ1-2; 8 bases match TRBD1. Trimming cost V 3 bases and J 5 bases; bases outside gene matches: 4. The CDR3 extends over 14 amino acids. Germline-derived CDR1 and CDR2 are KGHDR and SFDVKD. CDR3 sequence (DNA): TGTGCCACCAGTGATCCGGGACAGGAGTATGGCTACACCTTC. Translation gives CATSDPGQEYGYTF.

CDR3 coding DNA: TGTGCCAGCTGGGGAGGCTCCGAGCAGTACTTC. Residues: CASWGGSEQYF. The V gene is TRBV6-5, the J gene TRBJ2-7; a weak D match, TRBD2 (6 bases). The germline V gene has CDR1 MNHEY and CDR2 SVGAGI. V was shortened by 8 bases and J by 6 bases, with 11 bases between the two germline ends. The CDR3 sequence is 11 residues long.

This sequence joins TRBV19 and TRBJ1-3, with D unresolved. Germline V lookup: CDR1 LNHDA, CDR2 SQIVND (reference sequence). V dropped 5 bases and J dropped 7 bases, with 15 bases sitting between them. The CDR3 is 14 residues long. The CDR3 coding sequence is TGTGCCAGTAGTCCTCGAGGCCATGGGAACACCATATATTTT. Translation: CASSPRGHGNTIYF.

This clone came up once. J is TRBJ2-3 and V is TRBV7-3, with 10 nucleotides matching TRBD2. V trimming: 5 bases; J trimming: 1 base; junction bases outside the gene matches: 3. Germline loops: CDR1 SGHTA, CDR2 FQGTGA. CDR3 size: 15 residues. Written as DNA, the CDR3 is TGTGCCAGCAGCCGGAGCGGGGGGGGCACAGATACGCAGTATTTT. Protein product: CASSRSGGGTDTQYF.

The J gene is TRBJ1-5, the V gene TRBV2; 9 nucleotides match TRBD1. With V trimmed by 6 bases and J by 4 bases, 4 bases remained unmatched. This CDR3 is built from 14 residues. Germline CDR1 and CDR2: SNHLY and FYNNEI. The CDR3 is CASRLDRGNQPQHF. CDR3 in DNA: TGTGCCAGCAGACTCGACAGGGGGAATCAGCCCCAGCATTTT.

This clone was seen a handful of times. The chain combines TRBV19 with TRBJ1-2; maybe TRBD1 (6 bases). From germline, CDR1 is LNHDA and CDR2 SQIVND (reference sequence). V was pared by 6 bases and J by 3 bases, with 11 bases between. The CDR3 covers 13 residues. DNA for the CDR3: TGTGCCAGTAGGGCACAGGGATACTATGGCTACACCTTC. It specifies CASRAQGYYGYTF.

The chain joins TRBV20-1 to TRBJ2-7; 7 nucleotides line up with TRBD2. CDR1 is DFQATT and CDR2 is SNEGSKA in the germline V gene (reference sequence). CDR3 size: 14 residues. The J segment lost 0 bases and the V segment lost 3 bases, leaving 5 bases of the junction unmatched. The CDR3 nucleotides read TGCAGTGCTAGTATGGGGGGGAACTCCTACGAGCAGTACTTC. Translated, it gives CSASMGGNSYEQYF.

The V call is TRBV7-2, the J call TRBJ2-5, with D possibly being TRBD2 (5 bases). Germline CDR1 is SGHTA and CDR2 is FQGNSA. The V and J ends lost 2 bases and 5 bases respectively, with 15 bases between them. The CDR3 length is 15 residues. The CDR3 bases are TGTGCCAGCAGCTTAAGCGGCAGGCAGTCGGAGACCCAGTACTTC. Its protein product is CASSLSGRQSETQYF. The whole variable domain, filled in from reference TRBV7-2 and TRBJ2-5, reads GAGVSQSPSNKVTEKGKDVELRCDPISGHTALYWYRQSLGQGLEFLIYFQGNSAPDKSGLPSDRFSAERTGGSVSTLTIQRTQQEDSAVYLCASSLSGRQSETQYFGPGTRLLVL.

The chain has TRBV7-2 and TRBJ2-1; TRBD2 agrees at 9 bases. V trimming: 5 bases; J trimming: 6 bases; junction bases outside the gene matches: 8. This CDR3 region has 15 residues. Germline assignment: CDR1 SGHTA and CDR2 FQGNSA. The CDR3 DNA is TGTGCCAGCAGCCCCCAGGCTAGCGGGGCCAATGAGCAGTTCTTC. It encodes CASSPQASGANEQFF.

This chain uses TRBV9 with TRBJ1-6; 10 bases fit TRBD1. Germline V lookup: CDR1 SGDLS, CDR2 YYNGEE. After removal of 1 base from V and 4 bases from J, the junction contained 8 bases not matched to a gene. The CDR3 covers 18 residues. The CDR3: CASSVYDGTGAYNSPLHF. DNA of the CDR3: TGTGCCAGCAGCGTATATGACGGGACAGGGGCTTATAATTCACCCCTCCACTTT.

This clone appeared a single time. The chain recombines TRBV27 with TRBJ2-1; possible D gene TRBD2, 5 bases. The CDR3 contains 19 residues. Germline V CDR1 and CDR2: MNHEY, SMNVEV (reference sequence). V lost 5 bases and J 6 bases, leaving 29 bases between the germline ends. CDR3 protein: CASSHVKKTWAEDINEQFF. CDR3 nucleotides: TGTGCCAGCAGTCACGTTAAAAAGACGTGGGCGGAGGATATCAATGAGCAGTTCTTC.

This chain connects TRBV6-1 to TRBJ2-1; D gene ambiguous. Germline loops: CDR1 MNHNS, CDR2 SASEGT. V lost 0 bases to trimming and J lost 3 bases, with 9 bases between them. The CDR3 sequence is 15 residues long. In DNA, the CDR3 is TGTGCCAGCAGTGAAGCGGTAGTCCTCTACAATGAGCAGTTCTTC. Its protein product is CASSEAVVLYNEQFF.

The chain combines TRBV5-1 with TRBJ2-1, with 7 nucleotides matching TRBD1. Trimming cost V 4 bases and J 3 bases; bases outside gene matches: 7. The length of the CDR3 is 15 residues. CDR1 is SGHRS and CDR2 is YFSETQ in the germline V gene. The CDR3 region has the DNA TGCGCCAGCAGCGTCGGGACAGCCAGCTACAATGAGCAGTTCTTC. Its protein is CASSVGTASYNEQFF.

The chain carries TRBV11-3 and TRBJ2-3; D is perhaps TRBD2 (7 bases). Germline V gene sequence: CDR1 SGHNT, CDR2 YENEEA. The CDR3 runs 18 residues. Trimming pared 5 bases from V and 2 bases from J, leaving 23 bases between. The CDR3 loop is CASSPGLGGATPTDTQYF. CDR3 DNA: TGTGCCAGCAGCCCCGGGCTGGGGGGGGCGACGCCCACAGATACGCAGTATTTT.

V is TRBV4-1 and J is TRBJ1-2, with a possible D match to TRBD1 (6 bases). Trimming removed 3 bases at V and 8 bases at J, with 16 bases between. CDR3 length: 14 amino acids. CDR1 is MGHRA, CDR2 YSYEKL, per germline. This CDR3 is CASSQPSGVGGYTF. The DNA of the CDR3 is TGCGCCAGCAGCCAGCCCTCAGGGGTTGGGGGCTACACCTTC.

The chain combines TRBV4-2 with TRBJ2-7, with D possibly matching TRBD2 (6 bases). The CDR3 is 15 amino acids. Germline-derived CDR1 and CDR2 are LGHNA and YNFKEQ. V was shortened by 1 base and J by 0 bases, with 10 bases between the two germline ends. The CDR3 sequence: CASSQVAGSSYEQYF. For the CDR3, the DNA is TGTGCCAGCAGCCAAGTTGCGGGGTCCTCCTACGAGCAGTACTTC.

This chain links TRBV7-3 with TRBJ2-7; D might be TRBD1 (5 bases). The V gene's germline CDR1 is SGHTA and CDR2 FQGTGA. The CDR3 runs to 16 residues. Trimming stripped 5 bases from V and 9 bases from J, with 26 bases between. The CDR3 protein is CASSPPPGQVSTRQYF. DNA for the CDR3: TGTGCCAGCAGCCCCCCGCCAGGGCAGGTTTCTACGAGGCAGTACTTC. Looking up the rest from reference TRBV7-3 and TRBJ2-7 gives the full variable domain: GAGVSQTPSNKVTEKGKYVELRCDPISGHTALYWYRQSLGQGPEFLIYFQGTGAADDSGLPNDRFFAVRPEGSVSTLKIQRTERGDSAVYLCASSPPPGQVSTRQYFGPGTRLTVT.

The chain employs TRBV6-5 and TRBJ1-2; D is possibly TRBD1 (6 bases). CDR1 is MNHEY, CDR2 SVGAGI, per germline. Trimming left V 6 bases short and J 6 bases short, with 14 bases between. This CDR3 comprises 13 residues. The CDR3 nucleotides read TGTGCCAGCAGGGAGGGGGGGTGGCATGGCTACACCTTC. Its protein product is CASREGGWHGYTF.

The chain recombines TRBV5-1 with TRBJ2-3, with a tentative D call TRBD1 (6 bases). The CDR3 covers 17 residues. Trimming took 0 bases from V and 3 from J, leaving 17 bases between them. The V gene's germline CDR1 is SGHRS and CDR2 YFSETQ. The CDR3 spells CASSLGPSGVGTDTQYF. The CDR3 DNA is TGCGCCAGCAGCTTGGGGCCTTCAGGGGTTGGAACAGATACGCAGTATTTT.

This chain connects TRBV5-1 to TRBJ2-1, with TRBD2 as a possible D gene (6 bases). V shed 2 bases and J shed 1 base, with 13 bases lying between them. This CDR3 spans 16 amino acids. The V gene's germline CDR1 is SGHRS and CDR2 YFSETQ. CDR3 DNA: TGCGCCAGCAGCTTTAGCGGAACCCATTCCTACAATGAGCAGTTCTTC. It specifies CASSFSGTHSYNEQFF.

This chain joins TRBV19 and TRBJ1-2, with D tentatively TRBD1 (6 bases). CDR1 is LNHDA and CDR2 is SQIVND in the germline V gene (reference sequence). Trimming took 3 bases from V and 0 from J, leaving 11 bases between them. There are 15 residues in the CDR3. The CDR3 DNA follows: TGTGCCAGTAGTATGGGGGCCTTTACTAACTATGGCTACACCTTC. This gives the protein CASSMGAFTNYGYTF.

The chain links TRBV9 to TRBJ1-2; 12 positions match TRBD1. With V trimmed by 0 bases and J by 5 bases, 11 bases remained unmatched. Germline CDR1 reads SGDLS; CDR2 reads YYNGEE. The CDR3 has 18 residues. The CDR3 coding sequence is TGTGCCAGCAGCGTAGATGTTTCCGGGACAGGGGGCAGGTATGGCTACACCTTC. Encoded protein: CASSVDVSGTGGRYGYTF. Filled out from reference TRBV9 and TRBJ1-2, the complete variable domain reads DSGVTQTPKHLITATGQRVTLRCSPRSGDLSVYWYQQSLDQGLQFLIQYYNGEERAKGNILERFSAQQFPDLHSELNLSSLELGDSALYFCASSVDVSGTGGRYGYTFGSGTRLTVV.

This chain joins TRBV30 and TRBJ2-1; 7 bases are a match to TRBD2. V shed 8 bases and J 8 bases; nucleotides not matched to a gene: 6. The CDR3 extends over 11 amino acids. Germline values: CDR1 GTSNPN, CDR2 SVGIG (reference sequence). The CDR3 bases are TGTGCCGGAGGGACTACGTATGAGCAGTTCTTC. Amino acids: CAGGTTYEQFF.

The chain uses TRBV25-1 and TRBJ1-6; possible D gene TRBD1, 6 bases. The CDR3 has 15 amino acids. Germline V lookup: CDR1 MGHDK, CDR2 SYGVNS. V lost 7 bases, J lost 7 bases, and 17 bases lay in between. CDR3 sequence reads: CASNGPGGRNSPLHF. The CDR3 bases are TGTGCCAGCAATGGCCCCGGGGGGCGGAATTCACCCCTCCACTTT.

The chain combines TRBV3-1 (or the pseudogene TRBV3-2) with TRBJ1-3; D is uncertain. The V end was cut by 6 bases, the J end by 0 bases, with 9 bases between. Germline values: CDR1 LGHDT, CDR2 YNNKEL (reference sequence). This CDR3 region has 14 residues. The CDR3: CASRAYISGNTIYF. The CDR3, as DNA: TGTGCCAGCAGGGCATACATCTCTGGAAACACCATATATTTT.

V gene TRBV7-3 combines with J gene TRBJ2-1, with D perhaps matching TRBD2 (5 bases). This CDR3 region has 15 residues. Trimming took off 2 bases at V and 10 bases at J, with 18 bases between the two ends. Germline-derived CDR1 and CDR2 are SGHTA and FQGTGA. CDR3 sequence: CASSLSGRLSGEQFF. Written as DNA, the CDR3 is TGTGCCAGCAGCTTATCGGGCAGATTGTCGGGGGAGCAGTTCTTC. The entire variable domain, with the rest obtained from reference TRBV7-3 and TRBJ2-1, is as follows: GAGVSQTPSNKVTEKGKYVELRCDPISGHTALYWYRQSLGQGPEFLIYFQGTGAADDSGLPNDRFFAVRPEGSVSTLKIQRTERGDSAVYLCASSLSGRLSGEQFFGPGTRLTVL.